This T cell receptor beta chain was identified in a study of low-dose radiotherapy and immunotherapy resistance in tumors. In its sample, this clonotype was seen many times. cDNA synthesis used a TRAV/TRBV-specific primer set for both chains. Amplification of TCRs used a constant-region primer and V-primer adapter for 20 PCR cycles. TCRdb recomputed calls from the reads with MiXCR, one row per CDR3 protein. The table has about 64,000 distinct CDR3 sequences, more than 25% seen once. Time point: before trial treatment. V was clipped by 5 bases and J by 9 bases, with 11 bases between them. The CDR3 spans 12 residues. From germline, CDR1 is SGHTA and CDR2 FQGNSA.

The V call is TRBV7-2, the J call TRBJ2-1; the D gene could be TRBD1 or TRBD2 (5 bases each). The source was PBMCs, collected before treatment. The TCR sequence derives from a male donor with rectosigmoid adenocarcinoma. The CDR3 DNA follows: TGTGCCAGCAGCACCTTGAGGGGTGAGCAGTTCTTC. It yields the protein CASSTLRGEQFF. The full variable domain, completed using reference TRBV7-2 and TRBJ2-1, is GAGVSQSPSNKVTEKGKDVELRCDPISGHTALYWYRQSLGQGLEFLIYFQGNSAPDKSGLPSDRFSAERTGGSVSTLTIQRTQQEDSAVYLCASSTLRGEQFFGPGTRLTVL.